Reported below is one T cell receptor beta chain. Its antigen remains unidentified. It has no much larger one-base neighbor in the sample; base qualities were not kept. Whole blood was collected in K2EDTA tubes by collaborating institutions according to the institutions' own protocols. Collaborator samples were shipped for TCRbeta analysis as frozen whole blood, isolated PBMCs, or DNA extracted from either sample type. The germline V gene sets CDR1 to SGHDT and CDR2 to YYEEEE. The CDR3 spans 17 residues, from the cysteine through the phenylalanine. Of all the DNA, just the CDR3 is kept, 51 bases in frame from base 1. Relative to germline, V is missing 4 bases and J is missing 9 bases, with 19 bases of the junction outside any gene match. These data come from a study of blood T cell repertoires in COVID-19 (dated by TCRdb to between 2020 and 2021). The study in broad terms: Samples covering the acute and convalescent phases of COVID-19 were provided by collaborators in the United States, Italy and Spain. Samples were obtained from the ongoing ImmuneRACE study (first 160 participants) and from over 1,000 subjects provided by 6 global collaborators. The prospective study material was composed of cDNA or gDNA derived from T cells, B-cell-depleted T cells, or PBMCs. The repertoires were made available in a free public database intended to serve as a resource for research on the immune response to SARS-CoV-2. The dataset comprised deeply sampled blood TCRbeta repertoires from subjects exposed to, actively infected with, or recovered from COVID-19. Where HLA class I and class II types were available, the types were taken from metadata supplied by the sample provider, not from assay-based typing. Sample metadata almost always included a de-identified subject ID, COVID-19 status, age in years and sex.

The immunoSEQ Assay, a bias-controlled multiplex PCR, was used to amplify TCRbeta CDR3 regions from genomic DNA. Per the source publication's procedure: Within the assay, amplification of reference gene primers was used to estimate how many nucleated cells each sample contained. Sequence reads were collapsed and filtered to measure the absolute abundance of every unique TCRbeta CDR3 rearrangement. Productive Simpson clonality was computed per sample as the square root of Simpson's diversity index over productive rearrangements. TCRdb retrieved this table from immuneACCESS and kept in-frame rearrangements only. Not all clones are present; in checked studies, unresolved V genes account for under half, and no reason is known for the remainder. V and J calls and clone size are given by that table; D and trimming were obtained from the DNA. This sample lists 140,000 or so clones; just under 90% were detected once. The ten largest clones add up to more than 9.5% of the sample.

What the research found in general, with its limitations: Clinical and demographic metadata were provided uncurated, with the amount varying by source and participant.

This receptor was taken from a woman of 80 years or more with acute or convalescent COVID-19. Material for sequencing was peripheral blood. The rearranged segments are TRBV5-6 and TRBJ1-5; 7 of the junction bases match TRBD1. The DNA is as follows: TGTGCCAGCAGCCTTAGTTTGACAGGGACCGGGGGATCGCCCCAGCATTTT. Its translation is CASSLSLTGTGGSPQHF.